Reported below is one TCR beta chain. The sample originates from a study of identical twins. TCRdb reprocessed the 5' RACE reads via MiXCR and lists one record per CDR3 protein. Among 200,000 to 300,000 distinct CDR3 sequences listed, 6.5% to 9% were seen once. The germline CDR1 and CDR2 sequences are ENHRY and SYGVKD. Losses at the gene ends were 6 bases for V and 3 bases for J; bases not matched to a gene: 6. The CDR3 is 14 amino acids. This same sample was also taken into another study, of yellow fever vaccine responses in identical twins.

Specimen: CD8+ T cells sorted from blood. The TCR originated in a woman between 18 and 30 years old in good health. V is TRBV10-3 and J is TRBJ2-7, with 9 bases that match TRBD2. The CDR3 reads CAIRGTSSHYEQYF. The CDR3 region has the DNA TGTGCCATCAGGGGGACTAGCAGCCACTACGAGCAGTACTTC.